The present TCR beta chain was sequenced within a study of cytomegalovirus exposure and HLA in healthy donors. The PCR contained 60 Vbeta and 13 Jbeta primers. Clones were sequenced by immunoSEQ multiplex PCR, and TCRdb holds only the in-frame ones, with some missing. The sample holds roughly 120,000 clones, around 60% seen once. Germline loops: CDR1 LNHDA, CDR2 SQIVND (reference sequence). The CDR3 sequence is 17 residues long. V gave up 7 bases and J gave up 1 base; unmatched junction bases: 9. The clonotype originates from a woman aged 40 to 50 in good health and CMV-seropositive. The sequenced material came from PBMCs. The chain couples TRBV19 to TRBJ2-6, with 8 bases lining up with TRBD2. CDR3 DNA: TGTGCCAGTACCCCGTGGGCGGGAGGATCTGGGGCCAACGTCCTGACTTTC. Protein: CASTPWAGGSGANVLTF.